What follows describes a single T cell receptor (beta chain). CDR1 and CDR2 (germline): KGHSH, LQKENI. V shed 4 bases, J shed 7 bases, and the junction held 6 bases outside the gene matches. The CDR3 length is 14 residues. The data were produced by immunoSEQ multiplex PCR, yet TCRdb's version contains in-frame clones alone and is incomplete. The sample has approximately 40,000 clones, roughly 72% seen once. Ipilimumab-mediated CTLA-4 blockade plus focal radiation was given to patients having chemo-refractory metastatic non-small-cell lung cancer. This record belongs to a study of radiotherapy plus CTLA-4 blockade in lung cancer.

Sequenced material: peripheral blood, taken from a patient treated with radiotherapy plus ipilimumab. The chain combines TRBV18 with TRBJ1-4; 7 bases are shared with TRBD1. This receptor was obtained from a human donor with non-small cell lung cancer who had stable disease on radiotherapy plus ipilimumab. The CDR3 spells CASSRDRVGEKLFF. CDR3 nucleotide sequence: TGTGCCAGCTCACGCGACAGGGTCGGTGAAAAACTGTTTTTT.